This T cell receptor (beta chain) is from a study of cytomegalovirus exposure and HLA in healthy donors. General study results and limits: The records held CMV serostatus as the only immune exposure information. Cytomegalovirus-associated TCR beta chains were listed, numbering some 170. Most TCR sequences were seen very rarely across donors, but some public TCRs occurred in many.

The PCR ran on 60 Vbeta and 13 Jbeta primers. The table came from immunoSEQ multiplex PCR; TCRdb's copy has only in-frame clones and leaves some out. Of fewer than 250,000 clones in the sample, 75% to 80% are singletons; the top ten hold around 1.8%. As concerns this clone: What it binds is not known.

In germline, CDR1 is KGHSH, CDR2 LQKENI. V was clipped by 8 bases and J by 3 bases; unmatched bases: 8. There are 14 residues in the CDR3. The TCR was taken from a man between 18 and 29 years old in good health and CMV-seronegative. This chain links TRBV18 with TRBJ2-7, with 9 bases that match TRBD1. The sample consisted of PBMCs. The CDR3 loop is CASTGQGKNYEQYF. As DNA, the CDR3 is TGTGCCAGCACCGGACAGGGGAAAAACTACGAGCAGTACTTC.